The clone carrying this TCR beta chain was seen ten or more times. Germline loops: CDR1 SGHTS, CDR2 YDEGEE. There are 15 residues in the CDR3. V lost 1 base and J 0 bases, leaving 8 bases between the germline ends. These data are taken from a study of neurological immune-mediated disorders. Via MiXCR, TCRdb re-called the 5' RACE reads, giving one row per CDR3 protein. Altogether roughly 120,000 distinct CDR3 sequences are present, roughly 3.4% being singletons, with the ten largest covering 1% to 1.5%. Unsorted libraries were generated from 2 million PBMCs held at -80 degrees C. This chain connects TRBV5-8 to TRBJ1-5; possibly TRBD1 for D (5 bases). The receptor comes from a woman in her twenties or thirties with multiple sclerosis. The sequencing input was PBMCs. Here the CDR3 DNA reads TGTGCCAGCAGCTTGCAGGGTGATAGCAATCAGCCCCAGCATTTT. Protein: CASSLQGDSNQPQHF.